The 25 T cell receptor beta chains below come from one sample, sequenced in a study of cytomegalovirus exposure and HLA in healthy donors. The data were produced by immunoSEQ multiplex PCR, yet TCRdb's version contains in-frame clones alone and is incomplete. The table has about 98,000 clones, approximately 90% seen once; the top ten hold 3.9%. Sequenced material: PBMCs. The receptors were sampled from a woman aged 30 to 39 in good health and CMV-seronegative.

This rearrangement joins TRBV11-3 to TRBJ2-3; D might be TRBD2 (5 bases). Trimming took off 1 base at V and 5 bases at J, with 10 bases between the two ends. This CDR3 is 14 amino acids long. CDR1 is SGHNT, CDR2 YENEEA, per germline. The CDR3 sequence is CASSLGGEVDTQYF. The CDR3 DNA reads as TGTGCCAGCAGCTTAGGGGGAGAAGTAGATACGCAGTATTTT. Full variable domain (remainder filled in from reference TRBV11-3 and TRBJ2-3): EAGVVQSPRYKIIEKKQPVAFWCNPISGHNTLYWYLQNLGQGPELLIRYENEEAVDDSQLPKDRFSAERLKGVDSTLKIQPAELGDSAVYLCASSLGGEVDTQYFGPGTRLTVL.

The gene calls are TRBV5-6 and TRBJ1-5; 7 bases match TRBD1. CDR3 length: 16 residues. The V segment lost 1 base and the J segment 5 bases; nucleotides outside the gene matches: 9. The germline V gene has CDR1 SGHDT and CDR2 YYEEEE. The CDR3 DNA reads as TGTGCCAGCAGCTTGAAGACAGGGCGGGTGGATCAGCCCCAGCATTTT. This sequence encodes CASSLKTGRVDQPQHF. Full variable domain (remainder filled in from reference TRBV5-6 and TRBJ1-5): DAGVTQSPTHLIKTRGQQVTLRCSPKSGHDTVSWYQQALGQGPQFIFQYYEEEERQRGNFPDRFSGHQFPNYSSELNVNALLLGDSALYLCASSLKTGRVDQPQHFGDGTRLSIL.

This rearrangement joins TRBV2 to TRBJ1-1; a possible D gene is TRBD1 (5 bases). Trimming took off 7 bases at V and 0 bases at J, with 9 bases between the two ends. There are 13 residues in the CDR3. Germline lookup yields CDR1 SNHLY and CDR2 FYNNEI. CDR3 sequence: CASKRTLNTEAFF. CDR3 in DNA: TGTGCCAGCAAACGGACATTGAACACTGAAGCTTTCTTT.

This chain joins TRBV5-8 and TRBJ2-7; 7 bases fit TRBD2. Germline V gene lookup returns CDR1 SGHTS and CDR2 YDEGEE. This CDR3 is built from 17 residues. Germline trimming cut 5 bases from V and 0 bases from J; bases unmatched to any gene: 14. DNA for the CDR3: TGTGCCAGCAGAGAACTCAATAGCGGGCCATTCTCCTACGAGCAGTACTTC. As protein: CASRELNSGPFSYEQYF.

The chain has TRBV7-9 and TRBJ2-6; perhaps TRBD1 as D (5 bases). Per germline, CDR1 SEHNR and CDR2 FQNEAQ (reference sequence). V gave up 5 bases and J gave up 4 bases, with 15 bases separating them. CDR3 length: 16 residues. CDR3 sequence (DNA): TGTGCCAGCAGCCCACGATGGGGCGGCGGGGCCAACGTCCTGACTTTC. This codes for CASSPRWGGGANVLTF.

J is TRBJ2-3 and V is TRBV28; 7 bases agree with TRBD1. The CDR3 is 14 amino acids. V gave up 5 bases and J gave up 3 bases; unmatched junction bases: 5. Germline-derived CDR1 and CDR2 are MDHEN and SYDVKM. The CDR3 loop reads CASSTRDSTDTQYF. The CDR3 nucleotides are TGTGCCAGCAGTACCCGGGACAGTACAGATACGCAGTATTTT.

This clone was seen more than once but under ten times. V gene TRBV2 combines with J gene TRBJ1-1; D unclear. V lost 6 bases and J 6 bases, leaving 8 bases between the germline ends. Per germline, CDR1 SNHLY and CDR2 FYNNEI. The CDR3 sequence is 11 residues long. CDR3 DNA sequence: TGTGCCAGCAGACAACTATCTGAAGCTTTCTTT. It translates to CASRQLSEAFF.

A remark on this clone: The same CDR3 also results from other DNA sequences found in this sample. The chain recombines TRBV27 with TRBJ2-6; weak D call: TRBD1 (5 bases). Germline assignment: CDR1 MNHEY and CDR2 SMNVEV (reference sequence). V was cut by 9 bases and J by 0 bases, with 18 bases left in between. This CDR3 is built from 17 residues. The CDR3, as DNA: TGTGCCAGTCATAAAGGGGTGGGTCGCTCTGGGGCCAACGTCCTGACTTTC. Encoded protein: CASHKGVGRSGANVLTF.

This rearrangement joins TRBV5-1 to TRBJ1-5, with D possibly TRBD1 on 6 matching bases. The germline CDR1 and CDR2 sequences are SGHRS and YFSETQ. The CDR3 covers 13 residues. Trimming stripped 4 bases from V and 4 bases from J, with 9 bases between. In DNA form, the CDR3 reads TGCGCCAGCAGCGCGGACAGAAATCAGCCCCAGCATTTT. This encodes CASSADRNQPQHF.

The genes are TRBV6-1 and TRBJ2-7, with TRBD2 as a possible D gene (5 bases). The CDR3 has 14 amino acids. The ends were cut back, 5 bases at V and 4 bases at J, with 15 bases in the middle. Germline V lookup: CDR1 MNHNS, CDR2 SASEGT. CDR3 in DNA: TGTGCCAGCAGTTCGGGGATCCACGGTTACGAGCAGTACTTC. Amino acid sequence: CASSSGIHGYEQYF.

This chain joins TRBV19 and TRBJ2-1, with TRBD1 matching over 9 bases. The CDR3 runs 14 residues. Germline-derived CDR1 and CDR2 are LNHDA and SQIVND (reference sequence). The V gene end was trimmed by 5 bases and the J gene end by 7 bases; junction bases not matched to a gene: 6. This CDR3 reads CASSPGQGRNEQFF. CDR3 coding DNA: TGTGCCAGTAGTCCGGGACAGGGTAGGAATGAGCAGTTCTTC.

The J gene is TRBJ2-1, the V gene TRBV27; 8 positions agree with TRBD2. The V gene's germline CDR1 is MNHEY and CDR2 SMNVEV (reference sequence). Germline trimming cut 7 bases from V and 5 bases from J; bases unmatched to any gene: 7. The CDR3 is 14 amino acids. This chain's CDR3 is CASTRVAGHNEQFF. Written as DNA, the CDR3 is TGTGCCAGCACCCGGGTAGCGGGACACAATGAGCAGTTCTTC.

This sequence joins TRBV6-5 and TRBJ1-2, with TRBD1 identical over 8 bases. J was trimmed by 1 base and V by 10 bases; bases with no gene match: 2. The CDR3 spans 12 residues. From germline, CDR1 is MNHEY and CDR2 SVGAGI. The DNA of the CDR3 is TGTGCCACAGGACAGGGTAACTATGGCTACACCTTC. It yields the protein CATGQGNYGYTF.

The chain has TRBV19 and TRBJ2-7; tentative D call: TRBD2 (7 bases). Germline V lookup: CDR1 LNHDA, CDR2 SQIVND (reference sequence). The CDR3 extends over 15 amino acids. V lost 7 bases and J lost 0, with 16 bases in between. The CDR3 DNA sequence: TGTGCCAGTAAAAGGGGGGGCCAAAGCTCCTACGAGCAGTACTTC. The encoded protein is CASKRGGQSSYEQYF.

This chain links TRBV11-2 with TRBJ2-7; 9 nucleotides align to TRBD2. The junction had 5 bases not matched to a gene; V was cut back by 0 bases and J by 2 bases. The CDR3 has 16 amino acids. CDR1 is SGHAT, CDR2 FQNNGV, per germline. The CDR3 loop reads CASSLDEGGGAYEQYF. DNA of the CDR3: TGTGCCAGCAGCTTAGATGAGGGCGGGGGGGCCTACGAGCAGTACTTC.

The chain links TRBV5-1 to TRBJ1-1; D may be TRBD1 (5 bases). The CDR3 totals 15 residues. The germline gives CDR1 SGHRS, CDR2 YFSETQ. V lost 0 bases, J lost 4 bases, and 13 bases lay in between. Here the CDR3 DNA reads TGCGCCAGCAGCTTGGACTCCGGGGGGACCACTGAAGCTTTCTTT. This encodes CASSLDSGGTTEAFF.

CDR3 nucleotides: TGTGCCAGCAGCAGACAGGGGGCAGGAAATTCACCCCTCCACTTT. This sequence encodes CASSRQGAGNSPLHF. The V gene is TRBV9, the J gene TRBJ1-6, with 10 bases matching TRBD1. The CDR3 covers 15 residues. Losses at the gene ends were 4 bases for V and 7 bases for J; bases not matched to a gene: 5. Germline CDR1 reads SGDLS; CDR2 reads YYNGEE.

CDR3 sequence reads: CASNPDRAIGEQYF. CDR3 coding DNA: TGTGCCAGCAATCCCGACAGGGCTATAGGCGAGCAGTACTTC. This chain connects TRBV6-6 to TRBJ2-7, with 7 bases aligning to TRBD1. CDR3 length: 14 amino acids. CDR1 and CDR2 from the germline V gene are MNHNY and SVGAGI (reference sequence). V dropped 7 bases and J dropped 6; count of bases not matched to a gene: 12.

This chain links TRBV9 with TRBJ2-5; 7 bases fit TRBD1. Germline CDR1 and CDR2: SGDLS and YYNGEE. V lost 3 bases, J lost 4 bases, and 6 bases stayed unmatched. The CDR3 sequence is 14 residues long. The CDR3 here is CASSARPGGETQYF. The CDR3 DNA reads as TGTGCCAGCAGCGCCCGACCAGGGGGAGAGACCCAGTACTTC.

This chain joins TRBV2 and TRBJ2-6; 7 nucleotides line up with TRBD2. Germline trimming cut 7 bases from V and 0 bases from J; bases unmatched to any gene: 6. Germline V gene data show CDR1 as SNHLY and CDR2 as FYNNEI. The length of the CDR3 is 16 residues. In DNA form, the CDR3 reads TGTGCCAGCATCCCGCGGGGGACCTCTGGGGCCAACGTCCTGACTTTC. Translated, it gives CASIPRGTSGANVLTF.

This chain joins TRBV7-9 and TRBJ1-1, with a tentative D call TRBD1 (5 bases). V was clipped by 10 bases and J by 4 bases, with 13 bases between them. CDR1 SEHNR and CDR2 FQNEAQ come from the germline V gene (reference sequence). The CDR3 runs to 12 residues. The CDR3 reads CATDTQATEAFF. Written as DNA, the CDR3 is TGTGCCACGGACACTCAGGCCACTGAAGCTTTCTTT.

The chain combines TRBV25-1 with TRBJ1-2, with TRBD1 matching 12 bases. V shed 6 bases, J shed 7 bases, and the junction held 12 bases outside the gene matches. Per germline, CDR1 MGHDK and CDR2 SYGVNS. The CDR3 sequence is 16 residues long. The CDR3 sequence is CASSRDRGRKVLGYTF. In nucleotides, the CDR3 is TGTGCCAGCAGCCGGGACAGGGGGCGCAAGGTCCTTGGCTACACCTTC.

Comments on this clone: This CDR3 is also generated by other DNA sequences in the sample. The chain uses TRBV6-1 and TRBJ2-2; D gene unclear. This CDR3 is built from 15 residues. With 2 bases removed from V and 6 bases from J, the gap between germline ends came to 13 bases. Germline CDR1 reads MNHNS; CDR2 reads SASEGT. The CDR3 nucleotides are TGTGCCAGCAGTGAAAGAGGTCCGGTATCCGGGGAGCTGTTTTTT. Its protein product is CASSERGPVSGELFF.

This clone was detected only once. V and J are TRBV12-5 and TRBJ2-6; D unclear. The CDR3 is 18 amino acids. Germline V lookup: CDR1 LGHNT, CDR2 FRNRAP. Trimming left V 2 bases short and J 4 bases short, with 18 bases between. CDR3 sequence (DNA): TGTGCTAGTGGTTTGCTACCTCTTGGAGTACCCGGGGCCAACGTCCTGACTTTC. Protein: CASGLLPLGVPGANVLTF. The variable domain in full, with the rest retrieved from reference TRBV12-5 and TRBJ2-6, is DARVTQTPRHKVTEMGQEVTMRCQPILGHNTVFWYRQTMMQGLELLAYFRNRAPLDDSGMPKDRFSAEMPDATLATLKIQPSEPRDSAVYFCASGLLPLGVPGANVLTFGAGSRLTVL.

The chain uses TRBV12-5 and TRBJ1-2; possible D gene TRBD1, 6 bases. Germline V gene lookup returns CDR1 LGHNT and CDR2 FRNRAP. V gave up 7 bases and J gave up 0 bases, with 21 bases separating them. The CDR3 totals 17 residues. CDR3 in amino acids: CASARGDIHTANYGYTF. CDR3 DNA sequence: TGTGCTAGTGCCAGAGGGGACATCCACACTGCTAACTATGGCTACACCTTC. The full variable domain, with the rest looked up from reference TRBV12-5 and TRBJ1-2, is DARVTQTPRHKVTEMGQEVTMRCQPILGHNTVFWYRQTMMQGLELLAYFRNRAPLDDSGMPKDRFSAEMPDATLATLKIQPSEPRDSAVYFCASARGDIHTANYGYTFGSGTRLTVV.